This TCR beta chain was obtained from a study of vaccination and CD4 T cells after COVID-19. Across the study: There were two doses of either BNT162b2 or mRNA-1273 vaccine given to participants.

Treatment in this sample: roughly 10-day PBMC culture with coronavirus spike peptide pools or control peptides (ViraFEST assay). Per well, around 2 million PBMCs were cultured in the presence of approximately 10 IU/ml IL-2 and around 11 ug/ml peptide pools. In regard to this clonotype: Its cognate antigen is unknown.

Sequence data for DNA of cultured CD4+ T cells were generated by the Oncomine TCR Beta short-read assay. One entry per CDR3 protein, called by TCRdb with MiXCR from the PCR reads. The sample holds 24,000 or so distinct CDR3 sequences; roughly three fifths are singletons and the top ten take around 2.7%. The sample comprised CD4+ T cells from blood, cultured in vitro. The receptor was derived from a human donor who had recovered from COVID-19.

CDR3 sequence: CASSLALGAEQYF. DNA for the CDR3: TGTGCCAGCAGCTTAGCGCTCGGGGCTGAGCAGTACTTC. V gene TRBV7-6 combines with J gene TRBJ2-7, with D perhaps given as TRBD1 or TRBD2 (5 bases each). Germline loops: CDR1 SGHVS, CDR2 FNYEAQ. CDR3 length equals 13 residues. V dropped 0 bases and J dropped 7 bases, with 10 bases sitting between them.